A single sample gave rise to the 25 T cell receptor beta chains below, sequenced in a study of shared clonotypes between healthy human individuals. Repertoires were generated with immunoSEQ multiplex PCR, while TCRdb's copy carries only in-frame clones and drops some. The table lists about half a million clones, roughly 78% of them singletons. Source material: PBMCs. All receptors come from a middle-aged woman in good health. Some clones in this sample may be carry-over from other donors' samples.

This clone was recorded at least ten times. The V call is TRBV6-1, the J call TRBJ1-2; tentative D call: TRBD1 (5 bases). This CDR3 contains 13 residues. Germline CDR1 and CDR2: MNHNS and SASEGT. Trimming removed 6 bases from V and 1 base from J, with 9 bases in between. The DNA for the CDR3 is TGTGCCAGCAGGACGACAGATAACTATGGCTACACCTTC. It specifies CASRTTDNYGYTF.

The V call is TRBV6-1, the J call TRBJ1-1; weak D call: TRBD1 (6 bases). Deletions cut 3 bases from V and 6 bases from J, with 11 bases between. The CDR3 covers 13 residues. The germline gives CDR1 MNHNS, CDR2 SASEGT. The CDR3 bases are TGTGCCAGCAGTGAGCTACAGGGCTCTGAAGCTTTCTTT. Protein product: CASSELQGSEAFF.

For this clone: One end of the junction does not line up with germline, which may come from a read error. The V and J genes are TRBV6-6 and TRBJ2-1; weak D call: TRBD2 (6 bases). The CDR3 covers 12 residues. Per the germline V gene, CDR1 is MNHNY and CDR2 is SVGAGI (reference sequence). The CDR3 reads CARREDYNEQFF. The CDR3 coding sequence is TGTGCCCGCAGGGAGGACTACAATGAGCAGTTCTTC.

The CDR3 loop reads CASSNRDRGETQYF. In nucleotides, the CDR3 is TGTGCCAGCAGTAACCGGGACAGGGGGGAGACCCAGTACTTC. The chain employs TRBV6-6 and TRBJ2-5, with 11 bases fitting TRBD1. V dropped 5 bases and J dropped 5; count of bases not matched to a gene: 4. Germline values: CDR1 MNHNY, CDR2 SVGAGI (reference sequence). The CDR3 loop spans 14 amino acids.

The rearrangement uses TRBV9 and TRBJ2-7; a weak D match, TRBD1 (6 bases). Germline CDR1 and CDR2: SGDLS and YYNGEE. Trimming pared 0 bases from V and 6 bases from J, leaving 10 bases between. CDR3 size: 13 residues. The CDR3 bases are TGTGCCAGCAGCGTAGGTCCAGGGGTCGAGCAGTACTTC. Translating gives CASSVGPGVEQYF.

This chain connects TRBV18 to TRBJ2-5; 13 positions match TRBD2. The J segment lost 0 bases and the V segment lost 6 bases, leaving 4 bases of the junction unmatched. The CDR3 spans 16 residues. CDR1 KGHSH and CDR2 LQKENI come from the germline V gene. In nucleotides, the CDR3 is TGTGCCAGCTCGCCGGGACTAGCGGGGAACCAAGAGACCCAGTACTTC. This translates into CASSPGLAGNQETQYF.

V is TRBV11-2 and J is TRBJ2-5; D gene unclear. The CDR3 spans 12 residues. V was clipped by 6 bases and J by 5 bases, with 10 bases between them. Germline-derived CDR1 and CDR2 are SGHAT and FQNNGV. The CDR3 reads CASSRVDETQYF. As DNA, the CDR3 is TGTGCCAGCAGTAGGGTGGATGAGACCCAGTACTTC.

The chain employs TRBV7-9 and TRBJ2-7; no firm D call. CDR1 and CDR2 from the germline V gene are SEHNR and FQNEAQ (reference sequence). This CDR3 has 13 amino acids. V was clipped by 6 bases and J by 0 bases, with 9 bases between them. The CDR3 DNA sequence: TGTGCCAGCAGACGAATTAACTCCTACGAGCAGTACTTC. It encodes CASRRINSYEQYF.

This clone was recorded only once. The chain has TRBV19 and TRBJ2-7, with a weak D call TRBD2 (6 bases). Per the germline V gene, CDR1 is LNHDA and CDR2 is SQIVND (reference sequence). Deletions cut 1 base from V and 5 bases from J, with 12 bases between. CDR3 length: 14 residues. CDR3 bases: TGTGCCAGTAGTATAGCTGGTGGAGGGAACGAGCAGTACTTC. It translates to CASSIAGGGNEQYF.

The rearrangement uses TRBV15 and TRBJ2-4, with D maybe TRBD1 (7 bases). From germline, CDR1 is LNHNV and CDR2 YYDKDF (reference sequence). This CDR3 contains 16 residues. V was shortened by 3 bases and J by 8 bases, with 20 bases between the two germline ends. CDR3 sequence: CATSRGRQGGTDIQYF. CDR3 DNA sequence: TGTGCCACCAGCAGGGGCCGACAGGGAGGCACGGACATTCAGTACTTC.

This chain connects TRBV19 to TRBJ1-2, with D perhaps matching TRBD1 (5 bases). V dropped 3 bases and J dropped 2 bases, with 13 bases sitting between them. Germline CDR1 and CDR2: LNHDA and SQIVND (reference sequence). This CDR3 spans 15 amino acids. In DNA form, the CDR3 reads TGTGCCAGTAGTATTCCGGCAGGGAAAAACTATGGCTACACCTTC. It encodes CASSIPAGKNYGYTF.

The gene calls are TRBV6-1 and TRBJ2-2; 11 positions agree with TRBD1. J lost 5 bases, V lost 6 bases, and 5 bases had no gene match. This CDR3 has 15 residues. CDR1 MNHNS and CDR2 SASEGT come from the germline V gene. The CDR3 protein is CASRDGQGATGELFF. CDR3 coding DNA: TGTGCCAGCAGGGACGGACAGGGGGCGACCGGGGAGCTGTTTTTT.

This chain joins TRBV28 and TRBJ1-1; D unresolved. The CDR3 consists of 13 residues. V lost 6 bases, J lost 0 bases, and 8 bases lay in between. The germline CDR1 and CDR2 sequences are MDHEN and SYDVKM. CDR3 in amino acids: CASSLNMNTEAFF. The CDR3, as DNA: TGTGCCAGCAGCCTCAACATGAACACTGAAGCTTTCTTT.

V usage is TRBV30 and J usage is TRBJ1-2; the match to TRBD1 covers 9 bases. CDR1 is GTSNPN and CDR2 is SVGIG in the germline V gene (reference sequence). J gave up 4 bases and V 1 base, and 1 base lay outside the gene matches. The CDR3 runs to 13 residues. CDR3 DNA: TGTGCCTGGAGTGCGGACAGGGGCTATGGCTACACCTTC. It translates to CAWSADRGYGYTF.

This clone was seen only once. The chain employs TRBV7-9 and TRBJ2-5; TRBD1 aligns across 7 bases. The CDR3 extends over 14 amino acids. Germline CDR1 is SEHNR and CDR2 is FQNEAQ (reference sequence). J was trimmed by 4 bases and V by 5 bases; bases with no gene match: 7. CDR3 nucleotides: TGTGCCAGCAGCCGCCAGGGACAGTTAGAGACCCAGTACTTC. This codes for CASSRQGQLETQYF. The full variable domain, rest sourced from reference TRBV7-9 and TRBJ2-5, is DTGVSQNPRHKITKRGQNVTFRCDPISEHNRLYWYRQTLGQGPEFLTYFQNEAQLEKSRLLSDRFSAERPKGSFSTLEIQRTEQGDSAMYLCASSRQGQLETQYFGPGTRLLVL.

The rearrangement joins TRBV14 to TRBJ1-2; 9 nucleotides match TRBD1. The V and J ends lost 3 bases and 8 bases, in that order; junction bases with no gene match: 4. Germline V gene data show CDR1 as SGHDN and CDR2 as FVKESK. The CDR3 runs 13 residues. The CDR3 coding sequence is TGTGCCAGCAGCCATCCGACAGGGGGAGGCTACACCTTC. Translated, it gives CASSHPTGGGYTF.

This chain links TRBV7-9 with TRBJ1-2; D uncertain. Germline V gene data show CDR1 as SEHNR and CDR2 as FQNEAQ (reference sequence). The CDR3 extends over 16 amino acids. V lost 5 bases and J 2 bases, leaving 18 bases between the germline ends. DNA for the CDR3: TGTGCCAGCAGCCAAGAACCGGGCGTCGTGAACTATGGCTACACCTTC. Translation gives CASSQEPGVVNYGYTF.

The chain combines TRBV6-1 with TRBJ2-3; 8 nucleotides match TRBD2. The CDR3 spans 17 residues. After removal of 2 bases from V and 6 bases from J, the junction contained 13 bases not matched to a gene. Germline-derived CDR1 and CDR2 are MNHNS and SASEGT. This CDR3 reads CASSEWAVSGVGDTQYF. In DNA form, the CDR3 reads TGTGCCAGCAGTGAATGGGCGGTTAGCGGGGTAGGGGATACGCAGTATTTT.

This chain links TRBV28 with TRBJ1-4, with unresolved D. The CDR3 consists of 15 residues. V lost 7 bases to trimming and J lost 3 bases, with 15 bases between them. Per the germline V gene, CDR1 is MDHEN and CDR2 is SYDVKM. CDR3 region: CASTVYRTPNEKLFF. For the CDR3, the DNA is TGTGCCAGCACCGTTTATCGGACTCCTAATGAAAAACTGTTTTTT.

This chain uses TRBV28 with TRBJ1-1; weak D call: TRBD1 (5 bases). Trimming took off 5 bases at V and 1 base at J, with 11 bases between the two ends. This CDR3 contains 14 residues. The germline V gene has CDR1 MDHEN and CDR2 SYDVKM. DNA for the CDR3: TGTGCCAGCAGTCCGACAGAAACGAACACTGAAGCTTTCTTT. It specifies CASSPTETNTEAFF.

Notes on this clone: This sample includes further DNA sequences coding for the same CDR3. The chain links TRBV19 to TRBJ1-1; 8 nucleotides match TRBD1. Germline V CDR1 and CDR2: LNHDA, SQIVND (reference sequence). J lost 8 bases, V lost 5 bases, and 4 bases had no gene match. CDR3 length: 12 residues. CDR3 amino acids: CASSPRDREAFF. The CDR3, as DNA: TGTGCCAGTAGTCCAAGGGACAGGGAAGCTTTCTTT.

This CDR3 reads CASSLGTADEQFF. The DNA for the CDR3 is TGTGCCAGCAGCTTGGGGACGGCAGATGAGCAGTTCTTC. This rearrangement joins TRBV5-5 to TRBJ2-1; D call uncertain. The V gene lost 0 bases and the J gene lost 8 bases, with 9 bases spanning the gap. This CDR3 contains 13 residues. The germline CDR1 and CDR2 sequences are SGHKS and YYEKEE (reference sequence).

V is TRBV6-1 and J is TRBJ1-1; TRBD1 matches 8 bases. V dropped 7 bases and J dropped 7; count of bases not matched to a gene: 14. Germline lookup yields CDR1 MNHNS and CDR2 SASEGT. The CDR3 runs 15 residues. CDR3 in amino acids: CASTLPGQVKDEAFF. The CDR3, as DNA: TGTGCCAGCACCCTACCGGGACAGGTGAAGGATGAAGCTTTCTTT.

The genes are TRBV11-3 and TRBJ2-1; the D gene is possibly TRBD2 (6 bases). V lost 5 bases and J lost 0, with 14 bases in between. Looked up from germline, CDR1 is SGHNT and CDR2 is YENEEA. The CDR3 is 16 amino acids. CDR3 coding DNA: TGTGCCAGCAGCCCCGTTGGGAGGACCTCCTACAATGAGCAGTTCTTC. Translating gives CASSPVGRTSYNEQFF.

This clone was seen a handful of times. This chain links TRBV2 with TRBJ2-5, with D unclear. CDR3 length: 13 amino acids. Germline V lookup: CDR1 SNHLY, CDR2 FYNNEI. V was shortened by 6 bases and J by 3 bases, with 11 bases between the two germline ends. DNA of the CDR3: TGTGCCAGCAGCCCCGACTTGAAAGAGACCCAGTACTTC. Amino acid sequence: CASSPDLKETQYF.